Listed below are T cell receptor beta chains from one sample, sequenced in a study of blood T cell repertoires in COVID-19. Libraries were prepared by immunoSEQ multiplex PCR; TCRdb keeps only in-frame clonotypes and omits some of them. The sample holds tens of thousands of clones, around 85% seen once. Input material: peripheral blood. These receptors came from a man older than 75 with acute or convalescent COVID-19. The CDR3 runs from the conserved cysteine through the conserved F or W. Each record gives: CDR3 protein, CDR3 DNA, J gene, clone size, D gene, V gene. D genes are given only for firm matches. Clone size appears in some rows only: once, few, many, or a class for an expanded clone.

CDR3aa: CASSPTGAAGTEAFF; CDR3nt: TGTGCCAGCAGCCCAACAGGGGCGGCGGGCACTGAAGCTTTCTTT; j_gene: TRBJ1-1; abundance: few; d_gene: TRBD1; v_gene: TRBV7-3
CDR3aa: CASRTGTGVGNSPLHF; CDR3nt: TGTGCCAGCAGAACCGGGACAGGGGTGGGGAATTCACCCCTCCACTTT; j_gene: TRBJ1-6; abundance: .; d_gene: TRBD1; v_gene: TRBV28
CDR3aa: CASGVGTSTDTQYF; CDR3nt: TGTGCTAGTGGTGTAGGGACTAGCACAGATACGCAGTATTTT; j_gene: TRBJ2-3; abundance: .; d_gene: .; v_gene: TRBV12-5
CDR3aa: CASSLTGGSSPLHF; CDR3nt: TGTGCCAGTAGTCTGACAGGGGGCAGTTCACCCCTCCACTTT; j_gene: TRBJ1-6; abundance: .; d_gene: TRBD1; v_gene: TRBV19
CDR3aa: CASSEETGGAKQPQHF; CDR3nt: TGTGCCAGCAGTGAGGAGACAGGGGGCGCGAAACAGCCCCAGCATTTT; j_gene: TRBJ1-5; abundance: .; d_gene: TRBD1; v_gene: TRBV2
CDR3aa: CASSPFLINPGGNQPQHF; CDR3nt: TGTGCCAGTAGTCCATTTTTAATTAACCCGGGAGGCAATCAGCCCCAGCATTTT; j_gene: TRBJ1-5; abundance: .; d_gene: .; v_gene: TRBV19
CDR3aa: CASSLRQGAGEQYF; CDR3nt: TGTGCCAGCAGCTTAAGACAGGGAGCGGGCGAGCAGTACTTC; j_gene: TRBJ2-7; abundance: .; d_gene: .; v_gene: TRBV11-1
CDR3aa: CASGGVYNEQFF; CDR3nt: TGTGCCAGCGGCGGGGTCTACAATGAGCAGTTCTTC; j_gene: TRBJ2-1; abundance: .; d_gene: .; v_gene: TRBV6-6
CDR3aa: CATSDPGGWETQYF; CDR3nt: TGTGCCACCAGTGACCCAGGGGGTTGGGAGACCCAGTACTTC; j_gene: TRBJ2-5; abundance: once; d_gene: TRBD1; v_gene: TRBV24-1
CDR3aa: CAISEGLAGAVYEQYF; CDR3nt: TGTGCCATCAGTGAGGGACTAGCGGGAGCGGTCTACGAGCAGTACTTC; j_gene: TRBJ2-7; abundance: once; d_gene: TRBD2; v_gene: TRBV10-3
CDR3aa: CASSRVRLAVTDTQYF; CDR3nt: TGTGCCAGCAGTAGGGTTAGACTAGCAGTTACAGATACGCAGTATTTT; j_gene: TRBJ2-3; abundance: .; d_gene: TRBD2; v_gene: TRBV28
CDR3aa: CASSPTTSGTYEQYF; CDR3nt: TGTGCCAGCTCACCAACGACTAGCGGGACCTACGAGCAGTACTTC; j_gene: TRBJ2-7; abundance: .; d_gene: TRBD2; v_gene: TRBV18
CDR3aa: CASSLAFDRGYGYTF; CDR3nt: TGTGCCAGCAGCTTAGCGTTCGACAGGGGCTATGGCTACACCTTC; j_gene: TRBJ1-2; abundance: .; d_gene: TRBD1; v_gene: TRBV7-8
CDR3aa: CASSLLRETQYF; CDR3nt: TGCGCCAGCAGCTTGCTTCGAGAGACCCAGTACTTC; j_gene: TRBJ2-5; abundance: .; d_gene: .; v_gene: TRBV5-1
CDR3aa: CASSQGEAGSAFF; CDR3nt: TGTGCCAGCAGCCAAGGGGAGGCAGGATCGGCTTTCTTT; j_gene: TRBJ1-1; abundance: .; d_gene: .; v_gene: TRBV3-1/TRBV3-2
CDR3aa: CASSPGTEKNIQYF; CDR3nt: TGTGCCAGCTCACCAGGAACGGAGAAAAACATTCAGTACTTC; j_gene: TRBJ2-4; abundance: .; d_gene: .; v_gene: TRBV18
CDR3aa: CASGEREGTEQFF; CDR3nt: TGCGCCAGCGGCGAGCGGGAGGGCACTGAGCAGTTCTTC; j_gene: TRBJ2-1; abundance: .; d_gene: TRBD2; v_gene: TRBV5-1
CDR3aa: CASSPAGQTTNEKLFF; CDR3nt: TGCGCCAGCAGCCCAGCTGGGCAGACAACTAATGAAAAACTGTTTTTT; j_gene: TRBJ1-4; abundance: .; d_gene: .; v_gene: TRBV5-1
CDR3aa: CASSLTLAGTDEQYF; CDR3nt: TGTGCCAGCAGCTTAACATTAGCGGGAACGGACGAGCAGTACTTC; j_gene: TRBJ2-7; abundance: .; d_gene: TRBD2; v_gene: TRBV7-3
CDR3aa: CAISESTATQYF; CDR3nt: TGTGCCATCAGTGAGTCGACAGCTACGCAGTATTTT; j_gene: TRBJ2-3; abundance: .; d_gene: .; v_gene: TRBV10-3
CDR3aa: CASSKSTGNNEQFF; CDR3nt: TGTGCCAGCAGCAAATCGACAGGGAACAATGAGCAGTTCTTC; j_gene: TRBJ2-1; abundance: .; d_gene: TRBD1; v_gene: TRBV7-3
CDR3aa: CASSLAPTQNTGELFF; CDR3nt: TGCGCCAGCAGCTTGGCCCCGACTCAAAACACCGGGGAGCTGTTTTTT; j_gene: TRBJ2-2; abundance: .; d_gene: .; v_gene: TRBV5-1
CDR3aa: CASSKRAGRPLHF; CDR3nt: TGTGCCAGCAGCAAACGGGCGGGACGGCCCCTCCACTTT; j_gene: TRBJ1-6; abundance: .; d_gene: .; v_gene: TRBV21-1
CDR3aa: CASSPSWGLSETQYF; CDR3nt: TGTGCCAGCAGCCCAAGTTGGGGACTATCGGAGACCCAGTACTTC; j_gene: TRBJ2-5; abundance: few; d_gene: TRBD2; v_gene: TRBV7-3
CDR3aa: CASSLSTGTLHNEQFF; CDR3nt: TGTGCCAGCAGCTTGTCGACAGGGACTCTTCACAATGAGCAGTTCTTC; j_gene: TRBJ2-1; abundance: .; d_gene: .; v_gene: TRBV7-9
CDR3aa: CASSQGGQGAKNSPLHF; CDR3nt: TGTGCCAGCAGCCAAGGGGGACAGGGGGCGAAAAATTCACCCCTCCACTTT; j_gene: TRBJ1-6; abundance: .; d_gene: TRBD1; v_gene: TRBV3-1/TRBV3-2
CDR3aa: CASSFRPGTGPNTGELFF; CDR3nt: TGTGCCAGCAGTTTCCGGCCCGGGACAGGGCCTAACACCGGGGAGCTGTTTTTT; j_gene: TRBJ2-2; abundance: .; d_gene: TRBD1; v_gene: TRBV7-2
CDR3aa: CAWSVRGKGPQHF; CDR3nt: TGTGCCTGGAGTGTACGGGGGAAGGGGCCCCAGCATTTT; j_gene: TRBJ1-5; abundance: .; d_gene: .; v_gene: TRBV30
CDR3aa: CAWSDGVNEKLFF; CDR3nt: TGTGCCTGGAGTGATGGAGTGAATGAAAAACTGTTTTTT; j_gene: TRBJ1-4; abundance: .; d_gene: .; v_gene: TRBV30
CDR3aa: CASSLAGAGTGGDEQYF; CDR3nt: TGCGCCAGCAGCTTGGCCGGTGCCGGGACAGGGGGCGACGAGCAGTACTTC; j_gene: TRBJ2-7; abundance: .; d_gene: TRBD1; v_gene: TRBV5-1
CDR3aa: CAISPDRREAFF; CDR3nt: TGTGCCATCAGCCCCGACAGACGTGAAGCTTTCTTT; j_gene: TRBJ1-1; abundance: .; d_gene: .; v_gene: TRBV10-3
CDR3aa: CASSLDRGDTGELFF; CDR3nt: TGTGCCAGCAGCTTGGACCGGGGGGACACCGGGGAGCTGTTTTTT; j_gene: TRBJ2-2; abundance: once; d_gene: TRBD2; v_gene: TRBV7-2